The T cell receptor beta chain described here comes from a study of identical twins' blood T cells. TCRdb reanalysed the 5' RACE reads using MiXCR and keeps one entry per CDR3 protein. The sample has roughly 340,000 distinct CDR3 sequences, about 28% seen once. Study-wide points: Shared environment remains a possible cause of twin similarity. Shared CDR3 clonotype counts between two donors mainly tracked the product of their cloneset sizes, twins included.

This clonotype was picked up one time. Its antigen is currently unknown. Germline V gene data show CDR1 as ENHRY and CDR2 as SYGVKD. Trimming removed 7 bases at V and 3 bases at J, with 12 bases between. The CDR3 totals 13 residues. The sample taken for sequencing was PBMCs. This rearrangement joins TRBV10-3 to TRBJ1-2; the D gene is possibly TRBD1 (6 bases). The receptor comes from a woman aged 18 to 55 in good health. DNA for the CDR3: TGTGCCATCACCAACAGGGACCACTATGGCTACACCTTC. The encoded protein is CAITNRDHYGYTF.